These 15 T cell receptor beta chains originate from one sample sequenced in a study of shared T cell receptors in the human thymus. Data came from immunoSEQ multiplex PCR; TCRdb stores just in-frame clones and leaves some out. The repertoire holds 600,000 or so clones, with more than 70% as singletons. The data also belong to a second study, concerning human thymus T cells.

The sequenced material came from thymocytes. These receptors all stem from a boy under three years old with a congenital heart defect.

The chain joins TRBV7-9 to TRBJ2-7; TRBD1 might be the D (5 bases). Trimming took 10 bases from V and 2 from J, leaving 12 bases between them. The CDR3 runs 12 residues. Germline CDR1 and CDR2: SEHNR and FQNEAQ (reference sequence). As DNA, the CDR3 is TGTGCCATCGAGGACATTACCTACGAGCAGTACTTC. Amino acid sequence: CAIEDITYEQYF.

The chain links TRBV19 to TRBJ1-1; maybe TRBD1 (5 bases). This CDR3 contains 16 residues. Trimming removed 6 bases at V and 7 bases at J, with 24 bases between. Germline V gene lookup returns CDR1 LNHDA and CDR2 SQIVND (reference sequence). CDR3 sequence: CASRGTGTLQLDEAFF. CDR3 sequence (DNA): TGTGCCAGTAGGGGTACCGGGACTTTGCAATTGGATGAAGCTTTCTTT.

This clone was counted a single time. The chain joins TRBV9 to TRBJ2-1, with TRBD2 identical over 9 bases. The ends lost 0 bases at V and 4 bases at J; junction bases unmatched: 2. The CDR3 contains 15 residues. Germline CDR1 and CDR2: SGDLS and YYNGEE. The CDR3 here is CASSVEREEYNEQFF. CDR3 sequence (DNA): TGTGCCAGCAGCGTAGAGCGGGAGGAGTACAATGAGCAGTTCTTC.

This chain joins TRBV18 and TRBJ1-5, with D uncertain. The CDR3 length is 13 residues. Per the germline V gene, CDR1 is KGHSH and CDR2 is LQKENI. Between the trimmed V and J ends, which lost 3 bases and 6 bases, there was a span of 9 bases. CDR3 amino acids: CASSPVASQPQHF. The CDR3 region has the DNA TGTGCCAGCTCACCCGTGGCTTCTCAGCCCCAGCATTTT.

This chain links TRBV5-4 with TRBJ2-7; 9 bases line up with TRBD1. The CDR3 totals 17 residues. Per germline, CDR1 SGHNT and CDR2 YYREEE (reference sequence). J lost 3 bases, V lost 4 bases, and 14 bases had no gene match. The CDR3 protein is CASSLDKTGTGLYEQYF. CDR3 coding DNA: TGTGCCAGCAGCCTTGATAAAACCGGGACAGGGCTCTACGAGCAGTACTTC.

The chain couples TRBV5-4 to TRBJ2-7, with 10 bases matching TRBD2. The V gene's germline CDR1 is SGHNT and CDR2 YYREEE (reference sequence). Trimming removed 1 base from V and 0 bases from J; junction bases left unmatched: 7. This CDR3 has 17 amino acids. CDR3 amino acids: CASSLRASGGSSYEQYF. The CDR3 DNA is TGTGCCAGCAGCTTGAGAGCTAGCGGGGGAAGCTCCTACGAGCAGTACTTC.

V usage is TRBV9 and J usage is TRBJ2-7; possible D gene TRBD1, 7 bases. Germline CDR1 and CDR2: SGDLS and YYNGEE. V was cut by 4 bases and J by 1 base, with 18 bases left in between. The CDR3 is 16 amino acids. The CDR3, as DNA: TGTGCCAGCAGCCAGGGAGGAGGGGGCCTATCCTACGAGCAGTACTTC. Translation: CASSQGGGGLSYEQYF.

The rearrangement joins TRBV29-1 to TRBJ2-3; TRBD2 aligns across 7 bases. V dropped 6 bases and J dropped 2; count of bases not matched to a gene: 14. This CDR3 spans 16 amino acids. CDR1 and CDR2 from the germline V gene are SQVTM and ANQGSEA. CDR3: CSVRIRLASYTDTQYF. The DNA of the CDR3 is TGCAGCGTCCGAATCCGACTAGCTTCCTACACAGATACGCAGTATTTT.

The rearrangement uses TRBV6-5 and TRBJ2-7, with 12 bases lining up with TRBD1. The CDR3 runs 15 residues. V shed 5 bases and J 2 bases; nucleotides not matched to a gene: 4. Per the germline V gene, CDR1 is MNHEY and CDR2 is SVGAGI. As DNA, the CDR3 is TGTGCCAGCAGTCCGGGACAGGGGGCCCCCTACGAGCAGTACTTC. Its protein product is CASSPGQGAPYEQYF.

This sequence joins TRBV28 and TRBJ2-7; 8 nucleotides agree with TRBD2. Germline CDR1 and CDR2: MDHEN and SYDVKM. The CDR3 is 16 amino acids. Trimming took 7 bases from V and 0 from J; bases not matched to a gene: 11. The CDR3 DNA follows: TGTGCCAGCACCTCCCACCCGGGGGGGGCCTCCTACGAGCAGTACTTC. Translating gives CASTSHPGGASYEQYF.

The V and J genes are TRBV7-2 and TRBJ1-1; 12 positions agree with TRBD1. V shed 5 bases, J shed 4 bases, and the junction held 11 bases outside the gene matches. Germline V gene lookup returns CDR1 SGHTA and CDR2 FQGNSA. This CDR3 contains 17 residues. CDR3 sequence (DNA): TGTGCCAGCAGCGACCACGGGACAGGGGGCCTCGGCACTGAAGCTTTCTTT. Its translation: CASSDHGTGGLGTEAFF.

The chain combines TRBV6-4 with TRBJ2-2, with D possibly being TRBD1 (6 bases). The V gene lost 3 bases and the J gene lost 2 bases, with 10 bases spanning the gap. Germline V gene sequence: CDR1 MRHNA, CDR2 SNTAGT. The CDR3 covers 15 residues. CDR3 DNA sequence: TGTGCCAGCAGTGAAAAGGGGGTCAACACCGGGGAGCTGTTTTTT. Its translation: CASSEKGVNTGELFF.

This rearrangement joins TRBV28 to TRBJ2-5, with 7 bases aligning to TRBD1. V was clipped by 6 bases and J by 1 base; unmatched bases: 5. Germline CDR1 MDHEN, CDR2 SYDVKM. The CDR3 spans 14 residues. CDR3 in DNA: TGTGCCAGCAGCCCAGGGGGTAGCCAAGAGACCCAGTACTTC. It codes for CASSPGGSQETQYF. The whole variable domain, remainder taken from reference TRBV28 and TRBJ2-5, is DVKVTQSSRYLVKRTGEKVFLECVQDMDHENMFWYRQDPGLGLRLIYFSYDVKMKEKGDIPEGYSVSREKKERFSLILESASTNQTSMYLCASSPGGSQETQYFGPGTRLLVL.

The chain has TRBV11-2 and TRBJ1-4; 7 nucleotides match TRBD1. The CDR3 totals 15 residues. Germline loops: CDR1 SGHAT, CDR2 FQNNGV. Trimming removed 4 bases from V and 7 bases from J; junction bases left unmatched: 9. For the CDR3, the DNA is TGTGCCAGCAGCTCTAGGGGGCGCGTGGGTGAAAAACTGTTTTTT. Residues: CASSSRGRVGEKLFF. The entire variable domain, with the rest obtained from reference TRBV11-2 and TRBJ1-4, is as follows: EAGVAQSPRYKIIEKRQSVAFWCNPISGHATLYWYQQILGQGPKLLIQFQNNGVVDDSQLPKDRFSAERLKGVDSTLKIQPAKLEDSAVYLCASSSRGRVGEKLFFGSGTQLSVL.

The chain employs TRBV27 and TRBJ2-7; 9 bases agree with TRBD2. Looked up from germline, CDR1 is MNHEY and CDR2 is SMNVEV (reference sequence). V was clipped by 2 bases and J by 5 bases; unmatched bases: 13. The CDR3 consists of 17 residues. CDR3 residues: CASSLKVLAGLQDEQYF. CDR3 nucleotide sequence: TGTGCCAGCAGTTTAAAGGTCCTAGCGGGGTTACAAGACGAGCAGTACTTC.